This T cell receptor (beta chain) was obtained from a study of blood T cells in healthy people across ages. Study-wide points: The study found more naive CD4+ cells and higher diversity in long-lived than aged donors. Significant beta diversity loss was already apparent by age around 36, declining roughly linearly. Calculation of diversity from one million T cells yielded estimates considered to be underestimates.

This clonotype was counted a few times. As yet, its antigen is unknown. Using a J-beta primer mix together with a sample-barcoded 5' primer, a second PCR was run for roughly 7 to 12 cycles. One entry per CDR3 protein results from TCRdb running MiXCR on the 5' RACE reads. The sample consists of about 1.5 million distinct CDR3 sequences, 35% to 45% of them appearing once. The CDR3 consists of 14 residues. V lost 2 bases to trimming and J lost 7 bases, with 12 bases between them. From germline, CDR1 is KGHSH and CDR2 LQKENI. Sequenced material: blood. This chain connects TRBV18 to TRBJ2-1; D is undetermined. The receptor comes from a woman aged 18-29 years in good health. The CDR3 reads CASSPVLELNEQFF. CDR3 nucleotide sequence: TGTGCCAGCTCACCAGTTCTGGAATTAAATGAGCAGTTCTTC.